This TCR beta chain was found in a study of blood T cell repertoires in COVID-19. Background on the study: Researchers got acute and convalescent COVID-19 samples from the United States, Italy and Spain. The cDNA or gDNA used as material had been derived from T cells, B-cell-depleted T cells, or PBMCs.

How the authors handled the data: Reference gene primer amplification yielded estimated nucleated cell counts. Some clones are missing from TCRdb's copy, which holds only in-frame ones; the method was immunoSEQ multiplex PCR. That table furnishes V, J and clone size, whereas the DNA furnished D and trimming. The repertoire consists of a few hundred thousand clones, with 65% to 90% occurring once and the leading ten covering 2% to 2.5%. V lost 2 bases and J 14 bases, leaving 12 bases between the germline ends. The CDR3 is 11 residues long. The V gene's germline CDR1 is LNHNV and CDR2 YYDKDF (reference sequence).

Sequencing was performed on peripheral blood. The receptor's source is a man in his forties or fifties who had recovered from COVID-19. This rearrangement joins TRBV15 to TRBJ1-2; tentatively, D is TRBD1 (5 bases). The CDR3 spells CATSRLDNPTF. CDR3 coding DNA: TGTGCCACCAGCAGATTGGACAACCCTACCTTC.